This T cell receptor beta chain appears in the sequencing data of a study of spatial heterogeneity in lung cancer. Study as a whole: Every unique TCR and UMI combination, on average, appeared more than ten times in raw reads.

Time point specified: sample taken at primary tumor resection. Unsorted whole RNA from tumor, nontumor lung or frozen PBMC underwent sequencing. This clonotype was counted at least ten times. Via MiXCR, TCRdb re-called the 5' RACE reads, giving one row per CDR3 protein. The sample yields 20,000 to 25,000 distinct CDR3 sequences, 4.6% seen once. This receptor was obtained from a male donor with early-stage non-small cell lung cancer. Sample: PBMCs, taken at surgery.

The CDR3 is CASTLAGGANVLTF. CDR3 in DNA: TGTGCCAGCACTCTGGCCGGTGGGGCCAACGTCCTGACTTTC. The V and J genes are TRBV12-3 or TRBV12-4 and TRBJ2-6; unclear D gene. The CDR3 is 14 amino acids. Trimming shortened V by 7 bases and J by 3 bases, and 10 bases separated the two germline ends.